The present T cell receptor (beta chain) was sequenced within a study of blood T cells in healthy people across ages. Points on this clonotype: The antigen is not known.

Together with a sample-barcoded 5' primer, a J-beta primer mix was included in a second PCR lasting roughly 6 to 12 cycles. TCRdb analysed the 5' RACE reads with MiXCR anew, one entry per CDR3 protein. This repertoire shows under 1,000,000 distinct CDR3 sequences, under 40% found once; its top ten account for 10% to 15%. Losses at the gene ends were 0 bases for V and 2 bases for J; bases not matched to a gene: 13. Germline V gene data show CDR1 as DFQATT and CDR2 as SNEGSKA (reference sequence). CDR3 length equals 17 residues. Study-wide results and caveats: Whereas aged donors had fewer naive CD4+ cells, long-lived donors had more of them and higher diversity.

The sequence was collected from a man aged 18 to 35 in good health. Sequenced: blood. The rearrangement links TRBV20-1 to TRBJ2-7; 7 bases agree with TRBD1. The CDR3 spells CSARDGGLRDSTYEQYF. The DNA of the CDR3 is TGCAGTGCTAGAGATGGAGGCTTAAGGGACAGCACCTACGAGCAGTACTTC.